These 25 T cell receptor beta chains share one sample of origin, sequenced in a study of CD8+ T cells in alopecia areata. It was for five patients that CD4+ cells were sorted into CD25+CD127- cells. After isolation, RNA underwent reverse transcription to generate cDNA as the sequencing template. Profiling relied on immunoSEQ multiplex PCR, and the TCRdb table lists in-frame clones only, not all of them. The sample contains 37,000 or so clones, roughly half of which appear only once. The sample comprised CD4+ Tregs sorted from blood. Receptors originate from a human donor with alopecia areata.

This clone occurred a few times. The rearrangement links TRBV5-1 to TRBJ2-5, with TRBD1 identical over 7 bases. Germline loops: CDR1 SGHRS, CDR2 YFSETQ. The CDR3 sequence is 13 residues long. J gave up 3 bases and V 4 bases, and 3 bases lay outside the gene matches. CDR3 loop: CASSKTGKETQYF. CDR3 in DNA: TGCGCCAGCAGCAAGACAGGGAAAGAGACCCAGTACTTC.

The chain links TRBV28 to TRBJ2-5; 8 nucleotides align to TRBD1. Trimming took 3 bases from V and 4 from J; bases not matched to a gene: 7. The CDR3 is 15 residues long. Germline V gene sequence: CDR1 MDHEN, CDR2 SYDVKM. CDR3 DNA: TGTGCCAGCAGTTTTTTAGGACAGGGCCCAGAGACCCAGTACTTC. Translated: CASSFLGQGPETQYF.

V usage is TRBV19 and J usage is TRBJ2-7; weak D call: TRBD1 (6 bases). Germline V gene data show CDR1 as LNHDA and CDR2 as SQIVND (reference sequence). This CDR3 comprises 16 residues. The germline V and J ends were trimmed by 1 base and 0 bases, with 13 bases remaining between them. CDR3 in amino acids: CASSIGGPRTSYEQYF. For the CDR3, the DNA is TGTGCCAGTAGTATAGGGGGGCCGCGGACCTCCTACGAGCAGTACTTC.

The chain is built from TRBV4-1 and TRBJ1-2; D uncertain. The germline gives CDR1 MGHRA, CDR2 YSYEKL. V gave up 0 bases and J gave up 4 bases, with 12 bases separating them. The CDR3 totals 15 residues. CDR3 nucleotide sequence: TGCGCCAGCAGCCAAGATCCAGGACCCATCTATGGCTACACCTTC. Its translation is CASSQDPGPIYGYTF.

The V gene is TRBV7-3, the J gene TRBJ2-1; a weak D match, TRBD1 (6 bases). CDR1 is SGHTA and CDR2 is FQGTGA in the germline V gene. The ends were cut back, 2 bases at V and 11 bases at J, with 19 bases in the middle. The CDR3 has 15 residues. The CDR3 protein is CASSLETGPQAKQFF. CDR3 in DNA: TGTGCCAGCAGCTTAGAAACAGGGCCCCAGGCAAAGCAGTTCTTC.

V gene TRBV27 combines with J gene TRBJ2-6, with 7 bases lining up with TRBD1. Germline assignment: CDR1 MNHEY and CDR2 SMNVEV (reference sequence). The CDR3 loop spans 17 amino acids. V shed 0 bases, J shed 1 base, and the junction held 3 bases outside the gene matches. The CDR3 protein is CASSLSFRGSGANVLTF. CDR3 nucleotides: TGTGCCAGCAGTTTATCGTTCAGGGGGTCTGGGGCCAACGTCCTGACTTTC. The whole variable domain, remainder taken from reference TRBV27 and TRBJ2-6, is EAQVTQNPRYLITVTGKKLTVTCSQNMNHEYMSWYRQDPGLGLRQIYYSMNVEVTDKGDVPEGYKVSRKEKRNFPLILESPSPNQTSLYFCASSLSFRGSGANVLTFGAGSRLTVL.

The rearrangement uses TRBV7-2 and TRBJ2-1; 11 nucleotides line up with TRBD2. Trimming cost V 5 bases and J 7 bases; bases outside gene matches: 7. The CDR3 length is 15 residues. Germline CDR1 is SGHTA and CDR2 is FQGNSA. CDR3 protein: CASSDSGGAWNEQFF. The CDR3, as DNA: TGTGCCAGCAGCGATAGCGGGGGGGCTTGGAATGAGCAGTTCTTC.

A remark on this clone: Likely a read error: the CDR3 ends without its conserved phenylalanine or tryptophan. CDR3 loop: CASSGPGDTQYS. For the CDR3, the DNA is TGTGCCAGCAGCGGACCGGGGGATACGCAGTATTCT. The chain recombines TRBV7-9 with TRBJ2-3, with D possibly TRBD2 on 5 matching bases. Germline loops: CDR1 SEHNR, CDR2 FQNEAQ (reference sequence). V was shortened by 5 bases and J by 6 bases, with 9 bases between the two germline ends. This CDR3 is built from 12 residues.

The chain has TRBV4-1 and TRBJ1-4; no reliable D call. Germline V CDR1 and CDR2: MGHRA, YSYEKL. The CDR3 contains 18 residues. V lost 4 bases to trimming and J lost 0 bases, with 18 bases between them. The DNA of the CDR3 is TGCGCCAGCAGCCGACACGTACCAGGCCTTGCAACTAATGAAAAACTGTTTTTT. Protein product: CASSRHVPGLATNEKLFF.

The chain combines TRBV7-2 with TRBJ2-1; D gene uncertain. Germline values: CDR1 SGHTA, CDR2 FQGNSA. V lost 1 base, J lost 9 bases, and 10 bases lay in between. This CDR3 is built from 13 residues. CDR3 sequence reads: CASSLVPAGEQFF. The CDR3 nucleotides are TGTGCCAGCAGCTTAGTCCCGGCAGGTGAGCAGTTCTTC.

The chain couples TRBV5-1 to TRBJ1-2, with D possibly TRBD1 on 6 matching bases. The V end lost 4 bases, the J end lost 4 bases, and 17 bases lay between the germline ends. CDR1 and CDR2 from the germline V gene are SGHRS and YFSETQ. This CDR3 is 15 amino acids long. CDR3 coding DNA: TGCGCCAGCAGCCGGGGGGGCACCAGGTCCTATGGCTACACCTTC. This gives the protein CASSRGGTRSYGYTF. Full variable domain (missing parts from reference TRBV5-1 and TRBJ1-2): KAGVTQTPRYLIKTRGQQVTLSCSPISGHRSVSWYQQTPGQGLQFLFEYFSETQRNKGNFPGRFSGRQFSNSRSEMNVSTLELGDSALYLCASSRGGTRSYGYTFGSGTRLTVV.

This clone was seen once. This chain connects TRBV7-8 to TRBJ2-7; TRBD1 matches 12 bases. From germline, CDR1 is SGHVS and CDR2 FQNEAQ. The CDR3 sequence is 15 residues long. Trimming at V came to 5 bases and at J to 3 bases, leaving 5 bases not matched to a gene. CDR3 in amino acids: CASSGRDRGLYEQYF. CDR3 DNA: TGTGCCAGCAGCGGCCGGGACAGGGGGCTCTACGAGCAGTACTTC.

This clone showed up just a few times. The chain is built from TRBV7-9 and TRBJ2-1, with TRBD2 identical over 12 bases. V shed 2 bases, J shed 7 bases, and the junction held 12 bases outside the gene matches. Germline V gene data show CDR1 as SEHNR and CDR2 as FQNEAQ (reference sequence). The CDR3 has 18 amino acids. The CDR3 DNA is TGTGCCAGCAGCTTAAACCGACTAGCGGGAGAGGTCGCGAATGAGCAGTTCTTC. Its protein is CASSLNRLAGEVANEQFF.

This clone turned up a few times. The chain has TRBV6-5 and TRBJ1-1; 9 bases line up with TRBD1. The V and J ends lost 6 bases and 10 bases, in that order; junction bases with no gene match: 6. CDR1 and CDR2 from the germline V gene are MNHEY and SVGAGI. The CDR3 loop spans 12 amino acids. The CDR3 DNA reads as TGTGCCAGCAGCTTACAGGGGGCGAGAGCTTTCTTT. Translated, it gives CASSLQGARAFF.

This clone was seen more than once but under ten times. The chain couples TRBV4-2 to TRBJ2-7; 9 bases map to TRBD2. Germline V CDR1 and CDR2: LGHNA, YNFKEQ. V lost 4 bases to trimming and J lost 2 bases; unmatched junction nucleotides: 9. This CDR3 has 16 amino acids. The CDR3 nucleotides are TGTGCCAGCAGCCCAGAAGGGGGGACTAGCCCCTACGAGCAGTACTTC. It is translated as CASSPEGGTSPYEQYF.

The CDR3 loop reads CASRPSDRAGANVLTF. The CDR3 DNA follows: TGCGCCAGCAGACCTAGCGACAGGGCCGGGGCCAACGTCCTGACTTTC. The V and J genes are TRBV5-1 and TRBJ2-6, with D maybe TRBD1 (7 bases). This CDR3 has 16 amino acids. The V end was cut by 5 bases, the J end by 4 bases, with 16 bases between. The germline V gene encodes CDR1 SGHRS and CDR2 YFSETQ.

The gene calls are TRBV30 and TRBJ2-5, with D perhaps matching TRBD2 (6 bases). The germline V gene has CDR1 GTSNPN and CDR2 SVGIG (reference sequence). V was clipped by 3 bases and J by 5 bases, with 13 bases between them. The CDR3 runs to 13 residues. CDR3 protein: CAWSAGLRETQYF. The CDR3 DNA reads as TGTGCCTGGAGCGCGGGACTGAGGGAGACCCAGTACTTC.

The J gene is TRBJ1-4, the V gene TRBV5-1; D may be TRBD1 (5 bases). Germline lookup yields CDR1 SGHRS and CDR2 YFSETQ. The CDR3 is 16 residues long. V lost 1 base to trimming and J lost 9 bases, with 19 bases between them. Written as DNA, the CDR3 is TGCGCCAGCAGCTTGCTCCCGAAGCAGGGCCCTCAAAAACTGTTTTTT. It yields the protein CASSLLPKQGPQKLFF.

This chain uses TRBV5-4 with TRBJ2-5; 15 bases are shared with TRBD2. Trimming cost V 3 bases and J 7 bases; bases outside gene matches: 7. The CDR3 loop spans 16 amino acids. Germline CDR1 SGHNT, CDR2 YYREEE (reference sequence). The CDR3 sequence: CASSWGLAGGSGTQYF. CDR3 DNA sequence: TGTGCCAGCAGCTGGGGACTAGCGGGAGGCTCCGGGACCCAGTACTTC.

This chain links TRBV6-6 with TRBJ2-1, with D perhaps matching TRBD2 (6 bases). The CDR3 spans 16 residues. Between the trimmed V and J ends, which lost 6 bases and 2 bases, there was a span of 17 bases. Germline CDR1 reads MNHNY; CDR2 reads SVGAGI (reference sequence). The CDR3 coding sequence is TGTGCCAGCAGCTGGGGGACTTCGAGACCCTACAATGAGCAGTTCTTC. It codes for CASSWGTSRPYNEQFF.

CDR3 protein: CASSVGGSTDTQYF. The CDR3 bases are TGTGCCAGCAGCGTTGGGGGATCCACAGATACGCAGTATTTT. The chain has TRBV9 and TRBJ2-3; either TRBD1 or TRBD2 may fit D (5 bases each). The CDR3 runs 14 residues. V was trimmed by 2 bases and J by 2 bases, leaving 9 bases between them. Germline V gene data show CDR1 as SGDLS and CDR2 as YYNGEE.

This clone is medium-sized in the sample. This chain links TRBV4-2 with TRBJ2-4; 8 bases are a match to TRBD2. Germline-derived CDR1 and CDR2 are LGHNA and YNFKEQ. V gave up 0 bases and J gave up 0 bases; unmatched junction bases: 7. The CDR3 length is 18 residues. The CDR3 DNA sequence: TGTGCCAGCAGCCAAGATCTTGGAGCGGGGGTAGCCAAAAACATTCAGTACTTC. Its protein product is CASSQDLGAGVAKNIQYF.

This clone occurred a few times. The CDR3: CSALAGPLSYNEQFF. CDR3 sequence (DNA): TGCAGCGCTCTAGCGGGGCCGCTCTCCTACAATGAGCAGTTCTTC. The chain combines TRBV29-1 with TRBJ2-1; 9 positions agree with TRBD2. The CDR3 is made up of 15 amino acids. The germline CDR1 and CDR2 sequences are SQVTM and ANQGSEA. J lost 0 bases, V lost 7 bases, and 7 bases had no gene match.

This clone was found once. V gene TRBV7-9 combines with J gene TRBJ1-2; D not resolved. Trimming left V 3 bases short and J 4 bases short, with 9 bases between. CDR3 length equals 13 residues. CDR1 is SEHNR and CDR2 is FQNEAQ in the germline V gene (reference sequence). The CDR3 reads CASSFYSFYGYTF. CDR3 bases: TGTGCCAGCAGCTTCTATAGCTTCTATGGCTACACCTTC.

This clone occurred a few times. The chain couples TRBV7-3 to TRBJ2-1, with TRBD2 matching over 7 bases. The ends lost 0 bases at V and 7 bases at J; junction bases unmatched: 6. This CDR3 comprises 15 residues. The germline gives CDR1 SGHTA, CDR2 FQGTGA. The CDR3 DNA reads TGTGCCAGCAGCTTAACAGCGGGACTACTAAATGAGCAGTTCTTC. Protein: CASSLTAGLLNEQFF.